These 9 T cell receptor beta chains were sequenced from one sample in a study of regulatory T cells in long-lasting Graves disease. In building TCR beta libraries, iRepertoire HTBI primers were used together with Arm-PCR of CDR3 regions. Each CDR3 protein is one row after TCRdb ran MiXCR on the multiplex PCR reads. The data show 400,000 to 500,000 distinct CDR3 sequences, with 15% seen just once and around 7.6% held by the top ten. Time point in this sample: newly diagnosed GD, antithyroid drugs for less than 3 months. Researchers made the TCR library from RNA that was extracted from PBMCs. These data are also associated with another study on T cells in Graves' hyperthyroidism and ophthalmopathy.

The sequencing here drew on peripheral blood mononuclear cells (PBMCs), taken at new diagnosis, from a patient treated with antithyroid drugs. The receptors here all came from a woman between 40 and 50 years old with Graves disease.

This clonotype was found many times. The DNA of the CDR3 is TGTGCCAGCAGTTCGACCGCGGGACAGGGGAGATCCTACAATGAGCAGTTCTTC. Amino acid sequence: CASSSTAGQGRSYNEQFF. The rearrangement uses TRBV6-2 or TRBV6-3 and TRBJ2-1, with 10 bases matching TRBD1. The germline V gene has CDR1 MNHEY and CDR2 SVGEGT. The CDR3 loop spans 18 amino acids. The V and J ends lost 4 bases and 1 base, in that order; junction bases with no gene match: 10.

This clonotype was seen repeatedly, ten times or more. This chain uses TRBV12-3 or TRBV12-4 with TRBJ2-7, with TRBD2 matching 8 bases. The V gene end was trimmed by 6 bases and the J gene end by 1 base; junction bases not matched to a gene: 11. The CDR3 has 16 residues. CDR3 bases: TGTGCCAGCAGCCTAATCAGCGGGAGAGGGTCCTACGAGCAGTACTTC. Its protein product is CASSLISGRGSYEQYF.

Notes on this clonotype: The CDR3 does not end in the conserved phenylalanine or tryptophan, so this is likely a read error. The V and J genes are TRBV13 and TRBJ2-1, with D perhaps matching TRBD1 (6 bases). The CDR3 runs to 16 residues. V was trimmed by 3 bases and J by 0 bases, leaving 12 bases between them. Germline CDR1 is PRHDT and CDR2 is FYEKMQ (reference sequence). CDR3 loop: CASSFGQGSSYNEQFL. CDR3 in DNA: TGTGCCAGCAGCTTTGGGCAGGGGAGCTCCTACAATGAGCAGTTCCTC.

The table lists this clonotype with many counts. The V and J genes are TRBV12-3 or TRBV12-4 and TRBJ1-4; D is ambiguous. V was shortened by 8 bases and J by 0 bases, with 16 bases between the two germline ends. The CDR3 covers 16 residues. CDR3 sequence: CASLLGWHPTNEKLFF. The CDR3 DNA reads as TGTGCCAGCCTATTAGGGTGGCACCCAACTAATGAAAAACTGTTTTTT.

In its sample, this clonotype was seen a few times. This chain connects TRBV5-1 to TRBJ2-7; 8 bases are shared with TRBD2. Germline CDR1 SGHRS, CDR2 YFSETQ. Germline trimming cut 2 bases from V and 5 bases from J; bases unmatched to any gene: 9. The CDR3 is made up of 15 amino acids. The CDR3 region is CASSLVRAGVDEQYF. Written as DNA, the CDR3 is TGCGCCAGCAGCTTAGTAAGAGCGGGAGTGGACGAGCAGTACTTC.

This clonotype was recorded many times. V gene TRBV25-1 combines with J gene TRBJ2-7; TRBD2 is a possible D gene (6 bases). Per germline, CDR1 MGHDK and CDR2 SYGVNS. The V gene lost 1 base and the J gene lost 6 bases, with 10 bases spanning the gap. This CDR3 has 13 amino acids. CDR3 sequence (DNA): TGTGCCAGCAGTGAATTCAGAGCGGGCGAGCAGTACTTC. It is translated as CASSEFRAGEQYF.

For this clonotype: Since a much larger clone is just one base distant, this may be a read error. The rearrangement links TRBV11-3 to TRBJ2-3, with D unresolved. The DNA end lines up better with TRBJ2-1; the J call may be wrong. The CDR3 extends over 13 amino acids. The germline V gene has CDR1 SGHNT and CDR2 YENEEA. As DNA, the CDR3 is TGTGCCAGCAGCTATCCCCTCAGCAATCAGCAGTTCTTC. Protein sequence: CASSYPLSNQQFF.

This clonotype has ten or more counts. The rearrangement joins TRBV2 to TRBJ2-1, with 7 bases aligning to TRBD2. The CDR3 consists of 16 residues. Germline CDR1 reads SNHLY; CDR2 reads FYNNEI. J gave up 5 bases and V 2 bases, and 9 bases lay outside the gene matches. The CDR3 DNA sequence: TGTGCCAGCAGTGAATGGGGGGGATTAGCGCACAATGAGCAGTTCTTC. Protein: CASSEWGGLAHNEQFF.

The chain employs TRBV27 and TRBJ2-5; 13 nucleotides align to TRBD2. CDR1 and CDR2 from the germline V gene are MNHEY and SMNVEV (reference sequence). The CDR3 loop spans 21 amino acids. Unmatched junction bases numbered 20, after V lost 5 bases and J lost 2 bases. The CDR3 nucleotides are TGTGCCAGCAGTCCGTTCGCCCACACTCCTCGGACTAGCGGGAGACAAGAGACCCAGTACTTC. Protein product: CASSPFAHTPRTSGRQETQYF.